This TCR beta chain was captured by sequencing in a study of blood T cell repertoires in COVID-19. The V and J ends lost 5 bases and 11 bases respectively, with 22 bases between them. This CDR3 comprises 15 residues. Germline CDR1 LNHDA, CDR2 SQIVND (reference sequence). The data were produced by immunoSEQ multiplex PCR, yet TCRdb's version contains in-frame clones alone and is incomplete. The data show 250,000 to 300,000 clones, with around 90% seen just once and 2% to 2.5% held by the top ten. Participant reports of clinical history set cohort assignment. Source material: PBMCs or T cells enriched from blood (not recorded which). The chain is built from TRBV19 and TRBJ2-4, with a weak D call TRBD2 (6 bases). This clonotype was obtained from a woman between 40 and 50 years old with acute COVID-19. CDR3 DNA sequence: TGTGCCAGTAGTGCTCACATCGGGGACTCTAGTGTTCAGTACTTC. Residues: CASSAHIGDSSVQYF.